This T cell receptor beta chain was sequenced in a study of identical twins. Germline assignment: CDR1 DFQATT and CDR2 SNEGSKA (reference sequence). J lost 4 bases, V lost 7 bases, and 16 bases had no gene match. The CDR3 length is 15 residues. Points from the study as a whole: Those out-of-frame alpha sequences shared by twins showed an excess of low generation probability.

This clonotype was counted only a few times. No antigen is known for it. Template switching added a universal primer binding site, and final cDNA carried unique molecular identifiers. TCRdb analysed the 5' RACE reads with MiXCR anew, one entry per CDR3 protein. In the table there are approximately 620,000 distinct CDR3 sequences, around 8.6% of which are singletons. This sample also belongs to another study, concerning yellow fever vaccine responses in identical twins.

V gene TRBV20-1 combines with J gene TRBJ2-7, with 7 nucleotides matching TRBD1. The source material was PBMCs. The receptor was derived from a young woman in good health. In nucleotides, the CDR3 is TGCAGTGTTGTCCCGAGGGATAGGGGGCCATACGAGCAGTACTTC. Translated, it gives CSVVPRDRGPYEQYF.